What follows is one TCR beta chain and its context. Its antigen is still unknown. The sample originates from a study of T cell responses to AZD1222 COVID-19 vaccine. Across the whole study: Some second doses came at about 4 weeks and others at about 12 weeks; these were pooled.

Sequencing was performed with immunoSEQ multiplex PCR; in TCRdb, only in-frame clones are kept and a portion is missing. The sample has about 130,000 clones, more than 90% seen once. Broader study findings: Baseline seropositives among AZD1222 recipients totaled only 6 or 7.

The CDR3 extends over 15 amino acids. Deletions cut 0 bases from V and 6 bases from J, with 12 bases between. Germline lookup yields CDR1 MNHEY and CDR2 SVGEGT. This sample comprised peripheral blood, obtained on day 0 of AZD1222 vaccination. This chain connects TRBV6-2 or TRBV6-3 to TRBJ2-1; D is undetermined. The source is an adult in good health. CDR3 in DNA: TGTGCCAGCAGTTACTCAGGGAAGTTGAGCAATGAGCAGTTCTTC. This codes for CASSYSGKLSNEQFF.